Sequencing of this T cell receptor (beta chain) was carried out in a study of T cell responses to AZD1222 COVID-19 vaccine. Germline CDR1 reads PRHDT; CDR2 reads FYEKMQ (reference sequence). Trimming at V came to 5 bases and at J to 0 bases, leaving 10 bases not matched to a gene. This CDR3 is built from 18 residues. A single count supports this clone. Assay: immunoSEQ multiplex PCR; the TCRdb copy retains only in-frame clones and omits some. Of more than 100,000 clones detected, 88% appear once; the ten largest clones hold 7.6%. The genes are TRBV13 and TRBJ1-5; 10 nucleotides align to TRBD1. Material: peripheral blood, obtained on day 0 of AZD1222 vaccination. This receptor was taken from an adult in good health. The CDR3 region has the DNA TGTGCCAGCAGCCGCCGGGACAGGGGATCCCCTAGCAATCAGCCCCAGCATTTT. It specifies CASSRRDRGSPSNQPQHF.